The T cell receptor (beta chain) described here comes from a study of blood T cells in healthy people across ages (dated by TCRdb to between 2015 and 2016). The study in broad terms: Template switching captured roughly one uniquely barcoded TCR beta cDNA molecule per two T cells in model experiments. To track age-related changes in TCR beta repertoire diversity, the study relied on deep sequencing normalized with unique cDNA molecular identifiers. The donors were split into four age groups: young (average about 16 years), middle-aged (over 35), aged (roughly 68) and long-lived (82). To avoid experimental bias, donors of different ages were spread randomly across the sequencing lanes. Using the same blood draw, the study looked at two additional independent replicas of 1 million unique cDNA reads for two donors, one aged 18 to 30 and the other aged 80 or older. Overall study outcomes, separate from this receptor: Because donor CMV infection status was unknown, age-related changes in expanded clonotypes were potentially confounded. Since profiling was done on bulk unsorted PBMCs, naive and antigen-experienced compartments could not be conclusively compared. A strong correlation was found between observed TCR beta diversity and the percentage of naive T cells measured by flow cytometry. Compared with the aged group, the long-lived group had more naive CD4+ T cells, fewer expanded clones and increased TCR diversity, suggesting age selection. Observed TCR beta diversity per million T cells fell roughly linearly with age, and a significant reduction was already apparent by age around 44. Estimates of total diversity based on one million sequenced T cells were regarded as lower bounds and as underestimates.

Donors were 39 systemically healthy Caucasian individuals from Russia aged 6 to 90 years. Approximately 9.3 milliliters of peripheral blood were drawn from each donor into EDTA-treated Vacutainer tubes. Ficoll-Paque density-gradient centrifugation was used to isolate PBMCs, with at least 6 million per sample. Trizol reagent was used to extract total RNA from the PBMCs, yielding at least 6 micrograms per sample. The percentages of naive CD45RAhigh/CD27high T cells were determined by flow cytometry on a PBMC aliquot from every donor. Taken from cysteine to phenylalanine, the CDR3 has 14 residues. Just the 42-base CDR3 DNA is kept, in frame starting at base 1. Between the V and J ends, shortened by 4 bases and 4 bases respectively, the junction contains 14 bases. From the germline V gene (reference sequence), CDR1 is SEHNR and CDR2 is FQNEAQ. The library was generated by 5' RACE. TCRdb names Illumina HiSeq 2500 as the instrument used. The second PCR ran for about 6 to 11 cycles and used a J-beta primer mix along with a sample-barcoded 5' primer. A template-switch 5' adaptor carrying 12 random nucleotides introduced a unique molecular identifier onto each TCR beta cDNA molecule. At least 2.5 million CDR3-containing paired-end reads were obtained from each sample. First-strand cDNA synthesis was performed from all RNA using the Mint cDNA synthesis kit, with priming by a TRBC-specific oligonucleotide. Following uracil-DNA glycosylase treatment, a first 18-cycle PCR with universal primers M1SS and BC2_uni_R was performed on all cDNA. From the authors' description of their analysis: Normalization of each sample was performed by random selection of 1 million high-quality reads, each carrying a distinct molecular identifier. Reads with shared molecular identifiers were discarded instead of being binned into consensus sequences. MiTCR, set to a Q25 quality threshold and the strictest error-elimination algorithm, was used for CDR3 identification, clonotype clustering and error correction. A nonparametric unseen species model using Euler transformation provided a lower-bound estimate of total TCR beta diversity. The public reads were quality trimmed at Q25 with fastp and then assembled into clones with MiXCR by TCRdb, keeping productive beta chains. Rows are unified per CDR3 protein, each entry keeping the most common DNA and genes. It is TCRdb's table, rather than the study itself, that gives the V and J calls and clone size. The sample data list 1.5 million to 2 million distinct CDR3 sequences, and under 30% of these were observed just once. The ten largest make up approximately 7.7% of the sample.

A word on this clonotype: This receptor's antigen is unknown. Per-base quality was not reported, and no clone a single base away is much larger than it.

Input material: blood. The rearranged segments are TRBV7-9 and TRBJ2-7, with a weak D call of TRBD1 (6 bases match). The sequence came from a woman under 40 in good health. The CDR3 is CASSSGVVSYEQYF. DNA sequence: TGTGCCAGCAGCTCAGGGGTAGTGTCATACGAGCAGTACTTC. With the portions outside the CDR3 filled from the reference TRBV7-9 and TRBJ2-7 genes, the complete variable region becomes DTGVSQNPRHKITKRGQNVTFRCDPISEHNRLYWYRQTLGQGPEFLTYFQNEAQLEKSRLLSDRFSAERPKGSFSTLEIQRTEQGDSAMYLCASSSGVVSYEQYFGPGTRLTVT.